A single sample gave rise to the 6 T cell receptor beta chains below, sequenced in a study of CD8 T cells in Susac syndrome. A quantity of about 0.45 to 1 ug RNA underwent reverse transcription using random hexamers. TCRdb processed the immunoSEQ multiplex PCR reads anew with MiXCR; each CDR3 protein has one entry. The table shows about 110,000 distinct CDR3 sequences, with approximately 95% occurring only once. The sample consisted of CD8+ T cells from PBMCs. These receptors all come from a human donor with Susac syndrome.

This clonotype has only one observation. The V and J genes are TRBV5-4 and TRBJ2-1, with D possibly matching TRBD2 (6 bases). The CDR3 has 13 amino acids. The V gene's germline CDR1 is SGHNT and CDR2 YYREEE (reference sequence). Trimming shortened V by 4 bases and J by 6 bases, and 11 bases separated the two germline ends. CDR3 nucleotides: TGTGCCAGCAGCCTTAGCGGAGCCAATGAGCAGTTCTTC. Translating it yields CASSLSGANEQFF.

This chain links TRBV11-2 with TRBJ1-2; D perhaps matches TRBD1 (5 bases). This CDR3 is built from 13 residues. The germline CDR1 and CDR2 sequences are SGHAT and FQNNGV. Between the trimmed V and J ends, which lost 4 bases and 6 bases, there was a span of 12 bases. The CDR3 DNA sequence: TGTGCCAGCAGCTCCTCGGGAGGGGATGGCTACACCTTC. This translates into CASSSSGGDGYTF.

This rearrangement joins TRBV14 to TRBJ2-3, with D unresolved. The V end lost 3 bases, the J end lost 6 bases, and 13 bases lay between the germline ends. Germline CDR1 and CDR2: SGHDN and FVKESK. CDR3 length: 14 amino acids. The CDR3 DNA reads TGTGCCAGCAGCCACTATGAACTCGGGGATACGCAGTATTTT. Amino acids: CASSHYELGDTQYF.

In DNA form, the CDR3 reads TGTGCCAGTAGTATCGCCAACTCCTACGAGCAGTACTTC. This sequence encodes CASSIANSYEQYF. The rearrangement uses TRBV19 and TRBJ2-7; no definite D call. The germline V gene has CDR1 LNHDA and CDR2 SQIVND (reference sequence). The CDR3 contains 13 residues. V was pared by 3 bases and J by 0 bases, with 6 bases between.

This clonotype was seen just once. The chain combines TRBV20-1 with TRBJ1-2; no clear D gene. V was cut by 2 bases and J by 3 bases, with 13 bases left in between. Germline V CDR1 and CDR2: DFQATT, SNEGSKA (reference sequence). The CDR3 loop spans 14 amino acids. The CDR3 here is CSARSVIDHYGYTF. Written as DNA, the CDR3 is TGCAGTGCTAGATCGGTGATCGACCACTATGGCTACACCTTC.

The chain joins TRBV27 to TRBJ2-2; D call uncertain. The CDR3 spans 13 residues. The germline CDR1 and CDR2 sequences are MNHEY and SMNVEV (reference sequence). V dropped 6 bases and J dropped 4 bases, with 9 bases sitting between them. In DNA form, the CDR3 reads TGTGCCAGCAGCCCGTATCCCACCGGGGAGCTGTTTTTT. This translates into CASSPYPTGELFF.